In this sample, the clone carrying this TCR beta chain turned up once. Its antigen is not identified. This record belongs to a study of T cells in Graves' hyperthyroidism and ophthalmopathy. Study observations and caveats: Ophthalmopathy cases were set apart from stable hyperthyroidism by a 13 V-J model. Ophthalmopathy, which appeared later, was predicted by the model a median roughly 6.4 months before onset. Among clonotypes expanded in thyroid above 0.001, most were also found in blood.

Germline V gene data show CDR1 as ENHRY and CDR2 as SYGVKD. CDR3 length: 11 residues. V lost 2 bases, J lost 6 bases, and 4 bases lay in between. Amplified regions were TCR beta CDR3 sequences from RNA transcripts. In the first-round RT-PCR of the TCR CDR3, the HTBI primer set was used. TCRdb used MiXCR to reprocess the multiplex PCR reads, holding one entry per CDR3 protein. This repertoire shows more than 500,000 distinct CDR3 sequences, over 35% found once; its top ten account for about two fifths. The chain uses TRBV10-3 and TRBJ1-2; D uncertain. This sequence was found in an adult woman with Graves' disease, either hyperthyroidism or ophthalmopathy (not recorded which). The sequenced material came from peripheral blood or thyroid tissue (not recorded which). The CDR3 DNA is TGTGCCATCAGTGAGCTCCATGGCTACACCTTC. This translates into CAISELHGYTF.